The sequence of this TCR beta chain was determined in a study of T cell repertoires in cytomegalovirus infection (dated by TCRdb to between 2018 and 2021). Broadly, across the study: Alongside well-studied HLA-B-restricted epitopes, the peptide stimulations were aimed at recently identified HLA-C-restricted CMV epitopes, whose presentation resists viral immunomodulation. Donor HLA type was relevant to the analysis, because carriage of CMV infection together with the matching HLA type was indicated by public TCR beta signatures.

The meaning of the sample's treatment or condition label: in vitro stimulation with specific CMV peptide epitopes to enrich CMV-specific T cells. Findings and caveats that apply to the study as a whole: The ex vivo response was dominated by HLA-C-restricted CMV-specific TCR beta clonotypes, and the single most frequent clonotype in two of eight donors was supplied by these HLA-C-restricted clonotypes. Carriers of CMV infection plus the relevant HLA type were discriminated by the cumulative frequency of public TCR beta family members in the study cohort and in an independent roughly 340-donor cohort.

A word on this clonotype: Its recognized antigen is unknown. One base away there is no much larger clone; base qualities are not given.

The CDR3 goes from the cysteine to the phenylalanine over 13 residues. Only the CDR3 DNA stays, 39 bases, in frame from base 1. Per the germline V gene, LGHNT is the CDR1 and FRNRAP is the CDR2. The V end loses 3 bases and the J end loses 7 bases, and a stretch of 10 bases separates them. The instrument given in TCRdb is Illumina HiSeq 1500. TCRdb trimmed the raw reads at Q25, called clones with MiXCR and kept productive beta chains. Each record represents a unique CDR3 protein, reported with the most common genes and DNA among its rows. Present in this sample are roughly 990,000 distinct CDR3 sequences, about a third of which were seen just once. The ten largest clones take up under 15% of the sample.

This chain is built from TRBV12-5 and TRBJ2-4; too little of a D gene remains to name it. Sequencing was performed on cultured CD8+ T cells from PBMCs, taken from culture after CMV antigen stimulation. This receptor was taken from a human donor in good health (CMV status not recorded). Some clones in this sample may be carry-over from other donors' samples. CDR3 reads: CASGFWPDNIQYF. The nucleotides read TGTGCTAGTGGTTTTTGGCCCGACAACATTCAGTACTTC.